Below are 24 T cell receptor beta chains sequenced from a single sample in a study of technical replicates of blood from a few donors. Sequenced by immunoSEQ multiplex PCR; TCRdb stores in-frame clones only, minus some. The table has tens of thousands of clones, about 93% seen once. Sequenced sample: T cells isolated from PBMCs. All receptors derive from a human donor in good health.

This rearrangement joins TRBV28 to TRBJ1-2, with D perhaps matching TRBD1 (5 bases). The V gene's germline CDR1 is MDHEN and CDR2 SYDVKM. This CDR3 spans 12 amino acids. The germline V and J ends were trimmed by 4 bases and 10 bases, with 13 bases remaining between them. The CDR3 bases are TGTGCCAGCAGTTCAGGGCGGGGTGACTACACCTTC. It codes for CASSSGRGDYTF.

The chain employs TRBV29-1 and TRBJ2-7, with 8 bases matching TRBD1. In germline, CDR1 is SQVTM, CDR2 ANQGSEA. The trim removed 0 bases at V and 2 bases at J, leaving 6 bases unmatched. The CDR3 extends over 15 amino acids. CDR3 sequence: CSVEEGGTGAYEQYF. Here the CDR3 DNA reads TGCAGCGTTGAAGAAGGGGGGACAGGAGCCTACGAGCAGTACTTC.

The chain combines TRBV19 with TRBJ1-5; D might be TRBD1 (5 bases). With 3 bases removed from V and 5 bases from J, the gap between germline ends came to 20 bases. The CDR3 totals 17 residues. Germline V gene data show CDR1 as LNHDA and CDR2 as SQIVND (reference sequence). The DNA for the CDR3 is TGTGCCAGTAGTATTTTGGGACTCCAGGGTTCTGATCAGCCCCAGCATTTT. It specifies CASSILGLQGSDQPQHF.

This clone has only a few counts. The CDR3 here is CASSSGLHTGELFF. The CDR3 nucleotides are TGTGCCAGCAGTTCGGGACTACACACCGGGGAGCTGTTTTTT. J is TRBJ2-2 and V is TRBV6-1; 7 nucleotides line up with TRBD2. V shed 5 bases, J shed 3 bases, and the junction held 3 bases outside the gene matches. The CDR3 runs to 14 residues. The germline gives CDR1 MNHNS, CDR2 SASEGT.

The rearrangement joins TRBV4-2 to TRBJ2-1; 8 bases map to TRBD2. This CDR3 is built from 15 residues. V shed 5 bases, J shed 6 bases, and the junction held 9 bases outside the gene matches. Per germline, CDR1 LGHNA and CDR2 YNFKEQ. The CDR3 loop reads CASSAPGLGFNEQFF. The CDR3 nucleotides read TGTGCCAGCAGCGCCCCGGGACTAGGATTCAATGAGCAGTTCTTC.

The chain couples TRBV28 to TRBJ1-2; 7 bases are a match to TRBD1. The CDR3 has 16 residues. The germline gives CDR1 MDHEN, CDR2 SYDVKM. Trimming cost V 6 bases and J 3 bases; bases outside gene matches: 13. CDR3 sequence: CASRRILRGLYYGYTF. The DNA for the CDR3 is TGTGCCAGCAGAAGAATTTTAAGGGGGCTATACTATGGCTACACCTTC.

This chain uses TRBV7-9 with TRBJ1-5; 8 bases are shared with TRBD1. V was pared by 5 bases and J by 2 bases, with 2 bases of the junction left unmatched. This CDR3 comprises 14 residues. The germline V gene encodes CDR1 SEHNR and CDR2 FQNEAQ (reference sequence). As DNA, the CDR3 is TGTGCCAGCAGCCCGGGACAGGGCAATCAGCCCCAGCATTTT. Translated: CASSPGQGNQPQHF.

The genes are TRBV6-5 and TRBJ2-7; 10 bases align to TRBD1. Germline V gene sequence: CDR1 MNHEY, CDR2 SVGAGI. V lost 5 bases, J lost 6 bases, and 10 bases stayed unmatched. The CDR3 length is 15 residues. The CDR3 region is CASSLPGQGTSEQYF. CDR3 bases: TGTGCCAGCAGTCTGCCGGGACAGGGGACCTCCGAGCAGTACTTC.

V is TRBV2 and J is TRBJ2-3; 11 nucleotides align to TRBD2. With 7 bases clipped from V and 3 bases from J, the junction kept 9 bases outside the gene matches. The CDR3 has 16 amino acids. CDR1 and CDR2 from the germline V gene are SNHLY and FYNNEI. CDR3 residues: CASNPIAGGITDTQYF. Here the CDR3 DNA reads TGTGCCAGCAACCCAATAGCGGGAGGGATAACAGATACGCAGTATTTT.

The chain carries TRBV2 and TRBJ2-1, with D tentatively TRBD1 (5 bases). Per germline, CDR1 SNHLY and CDR2 FYNNEI. The CDR3 is 13 amino acids. The V and J ends lost 3 bases and 4 bases respectively, with 7 bases between them. CDR3 in amino acids: CASSDPGYNEQFF. In DNA form, the CDR3 reads TGTGCCAGCAGTGACCCAGGGTACAATGAGCAGTTCTTC. The full variable domain, rest sourced from reference TRBV2 and TRBJ2-1, is EPEVTQTPSHQVTQMGQEVILRCVPISNHLYFYWYRQILGQKVEFLVSFYNNEISEKSEIFDDQFSVERPDGSNFTLKIRSTKLEDSAMYFCASSDPGYNEQFFGPGTRLTVL.

The V gene is TRBV27, the J gene TRBJ2-7; TRBD1 matches at 10 bases. Germline V lookup: CDR1 MNHEY, CDR2 SMNVEV (reference sequence). The CDR3 runs to 13 residues. The trim removed 3 bases at V and 7 bases at J, leaving 3 bases unmatched. This CDR3 reads CASSLGGQGEQYF. The CDR3 nucleotides are TGTGCCAGCAGTTTGGGGGGACAGGGGGAGCAGTACTTC.

V gene TRBV19 combines with J gene TRBJ2-1; 10 nucleotides agree with TRBD2. V was pared by 7 bases and J by 4 bases, with 7 bases of the junction left unmatched. The germline V gene has CDR1 LNHDA and CDR2 SQIVND (reference sequence). This CDR3 is built from 15 residues. The CDR3 sequence is CASNTGLADYNEQFF. Written as DNA, the CDR3 is TGTGCCAGTAATACCGGACTAGCGGATTACAATGAGCAGTTCTTC.

This chain uses TRBV14 with TRBJ2-3, with TRBD2 identical over 7 bases. Looked up from germline, CDR1 is SGHDN and CDR2 is FVKESK. CDR3 length equals 17 residues. V lost 0 bases to trimming and J lost 0 bases; unmatched junction nucleotides: 6. This CDR3 is CASSQDGAGLSTDTQYF. The CDR3 nucleotides read TGTGCCAGCAGCCAAGATGGAGCGGGGCTGAGCACAGATACGCAGTATTTT.

Only a few counts were recorded for this clone. J is TRBJ1-1 and V is TRBV6-5; TRBD1 might be the D (6 bases). Trimming cost V 8 bases and J 4 bases, with 8 bases left between them. Germline CDR1 and CDR2: MNHEY and SVGAGI. The CDR3 is 11 amino acids. Here the CDR3 reads CASGRGTEAFF. The CDR3 nucleotides are TGTGCCAGCGGCAGGGGCACTGAAGCTTTCTTT.

The chain links TRBV10-1 to TRBJ1-2, with no clear D. V shed 2 bases and J shed 0 bases, with 13 bases lying between them. CDR1 is WNHNN and CDR2 is SYGVQD in the germline V gene (reference sequence). The CDR3 runs to 16 residues. The CDR3 DNA follows: TGCGCCAGCAGTGAGCGATCCCGGGTAGCTAACTATGGCTACACCTTC. Encoded protein: CASSERSRVANYGYTF.

The chain recombines TRBV25-1 with TRBJ1-1; the D gene is possibly TRBD1 (6 bases). The CDR3 is 11 amino acids. Germline loops: CDR1 MGHDK, CDR2 SYGVNS. The ends were cut back, 6 bases at V and 10 bases at J, with 12 bases in the middle. The CDR3 DNA sequence: TGTGCCAGCAGGGACAGTATCCGAGCTTTCTTT. As protein: CASRDSIRAFF.

Details on this clone: Different DNA sequences within this sample yield the same CDR3. V usage is TRBV5-1 and J usage is TRBJ2-7, with a possible D match to TRBD1 (6 bases). The CDR3 is made up of 15 amino acids. Germline values: CDR1 SGHRS, CDR2 YFSETQ. V was trimmed by 1 base and J by 3 bases, leaving 14 bases between them. CDR3 sequence: CASSLSQGRSYEQYF. The CDR3 nucleotides read TGCGCCAGCAGCTTGAGTCAGGGGAGAAGCTACGAGCAGTACTTC.

The chain uses TRBV7-8 and TRBJ1-2, with a tentative D call TRBD1 (6 bases). The V gene lost 5 bases and the J gene lost 0 bases, with 19 bases spanning the gap. CDR3 size: 17 residues. Germline V lookup: CDR1 SGHVS, CDR2 FQNEAQ. CDR3 nucleotide sequence: TGTGCCAGCAGCCCAAACCCCACGGGACACCCTAACTATGGCTACACCTTC. Encoded protein: CASSPNPTGHPNYGYTF.

The chain combines TRBV10-2 with TRBJ2-3; 8 bases align to TRBD2. CDR1 and CDR2 from the germline V gene are WSHSY and SAAADI. With V trimmed by 5 bases and J by 5 bases, 9 bases remained unmatched. There are 15 residues in the CDR3. Here the CDR3 reads CASSRAGGSVDTQYF. In nucleotides, the CDR3 is TGCGCCAGCAGTAGGGCGGGAGGAAGTGTAGATACGCAGTATTTT.

This chain joins TRBV7-2 and TRBJ2-1, with 7 bases aligning to TRBD2. J gave up 7 bases and V 5 bases, and 11 bases lay outside the gene matches. Germline values: CDR1 SGHTA, CDR2 FQGNSA. There are 15 residues in the CDR3. CDR3 in amino acids: CASSHEAGRANEQFF. The CDR3 nucleotides read TGTGCCAGCAGCCACGAAGCGGGAAGGGCTAATGAGCAGTTCTTC.

The J gene is TRBJ1-2, the V gene TRBV4-1; 10 bases map to TRBD1. Germline CDR1 and CDR2: MGHRA and YSYEKL. V lost 1 base, J lost 2 bases, and 4 bases stayed unmatched. There are 16 residues in the CDR3. The CDR3: CASSQGDRGGNYGYTF. The DNA for the CDR3 is TGCGCCAGCAGCCAAGGGGACAGGGGAGGCAACTATGGCTACACCTTC.

The rearrangement links TRBV14 to TRBJ1-5, with 11 bases lining up with TRBD1. Germline V CDR1 and CDR2: SGHDN, FVKESK. V lost 0 bases to trimming and J lost 1 base; unmatched junction nucleotides: 8. CDR3 length: 19 amino acids. This CDR3 reads CASSQDGTGGKRSNQPQHF. The CDR3 DNA follows: TGTGCCAGCAGCCAAGATGGGACAGGGGGGAAGAGGAGCAATCAGCCCCAGCATTTT.

This clone occurred once. The J gene is TRBJ2-3, the V gene TRBV6-5, with 7 bases lining up with TRBD2. The V gene end was trimmed by 8 bases and the J gene end by 4 bases; junction bases not matched to a gene: 12. The CDR3 runs 15 residues. Germline-derived CDR1 and CDR2 are MNHEY and SVGAGI. The CDR3 is CASAPGGRMADTQYF. CDR3 DNA: TGTGCCAGCGCCCCGGGCGGGAGAATGGCAGATACGCAGTATTTT.

This rearrangement joins TRBV29-1 to TRBJ2-7, with 9 bases matching TRBD1. This CDR3 region has 14 residues. The J segment lost 1 base and the V segment lost 4 bases, leaving 5 bases of the junction unmatched. The V gene's germline CDR1 is SQVTM and CDR2 ANQGSEA. The CDR3 DNA sequence: TGCAGCGTTGGAGGGACAGGGATGTCCTACGAGCAGTACTTC. Amino acid sequence: CSVGGTGMSYEQYF.